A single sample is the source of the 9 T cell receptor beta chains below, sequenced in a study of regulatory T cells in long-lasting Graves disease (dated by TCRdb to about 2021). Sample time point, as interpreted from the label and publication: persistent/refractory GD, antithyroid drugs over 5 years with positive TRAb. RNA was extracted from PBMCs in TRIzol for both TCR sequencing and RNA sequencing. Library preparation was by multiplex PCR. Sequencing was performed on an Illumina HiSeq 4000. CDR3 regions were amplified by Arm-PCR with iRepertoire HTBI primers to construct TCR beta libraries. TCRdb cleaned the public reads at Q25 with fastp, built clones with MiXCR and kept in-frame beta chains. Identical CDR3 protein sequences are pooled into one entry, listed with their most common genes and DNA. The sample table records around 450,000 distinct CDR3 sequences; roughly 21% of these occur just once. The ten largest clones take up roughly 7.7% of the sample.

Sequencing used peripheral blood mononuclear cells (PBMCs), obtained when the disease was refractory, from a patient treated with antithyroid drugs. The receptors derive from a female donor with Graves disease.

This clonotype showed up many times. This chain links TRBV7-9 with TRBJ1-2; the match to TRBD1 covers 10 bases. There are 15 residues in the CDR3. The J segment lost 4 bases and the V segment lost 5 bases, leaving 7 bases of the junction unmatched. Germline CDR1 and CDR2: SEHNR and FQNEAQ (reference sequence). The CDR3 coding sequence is TGTGCCAGCAGCGCCGGACAGGGGGGAGTCTATGGCTACACCTTC. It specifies CASSAGQGGVYGYTF.

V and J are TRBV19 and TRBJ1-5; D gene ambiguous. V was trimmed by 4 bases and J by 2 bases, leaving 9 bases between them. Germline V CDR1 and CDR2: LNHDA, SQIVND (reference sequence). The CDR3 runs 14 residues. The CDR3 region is CASSTQDGNQPQHF. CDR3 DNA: TGTGCCAGTAGTACCCAGGACGGCAATCAGCCCCAGCATTTT. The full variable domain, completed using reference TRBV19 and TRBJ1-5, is DGGITQSPKYLFRKEGQNVTLSCEQNLNHDAMYWYRQDPGQGLRLIYYSQIVNDFQKGDIAEGYSVSREKKESFPLTVTSAQKNPTAFYLCASSTQDGNQPQHFGDGTRLSIL.

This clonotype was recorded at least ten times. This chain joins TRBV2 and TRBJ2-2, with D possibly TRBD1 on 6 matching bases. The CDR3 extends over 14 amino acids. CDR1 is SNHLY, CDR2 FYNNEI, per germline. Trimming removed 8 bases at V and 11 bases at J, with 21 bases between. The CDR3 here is CASSEQGLRYELFF. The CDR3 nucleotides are TGTGCCAGCTCTGAGCAGGGGTTACGGTACGAGCTGTTTTTT. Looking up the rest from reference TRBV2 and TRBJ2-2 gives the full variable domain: EPEVTQTPSHQVTQMGQEVILRCVPISNHLYFYWYRQILGQKVEFLVSFYNNEISEKSEIFDDQFSVERPDGSNFTLKIRSTKLEDSAMYFCASSEQGLRYELFFGEGSRLTVL.

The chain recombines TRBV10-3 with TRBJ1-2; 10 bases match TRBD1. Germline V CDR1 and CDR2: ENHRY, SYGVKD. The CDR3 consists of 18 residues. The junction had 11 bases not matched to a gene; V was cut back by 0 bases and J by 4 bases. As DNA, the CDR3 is TGTGCCATCAGTGAGTCGTTTGGGACAGGGGCCTCCCTCTATGGCTACACCTTC. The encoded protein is CAISESFGTGASLYGYTF.

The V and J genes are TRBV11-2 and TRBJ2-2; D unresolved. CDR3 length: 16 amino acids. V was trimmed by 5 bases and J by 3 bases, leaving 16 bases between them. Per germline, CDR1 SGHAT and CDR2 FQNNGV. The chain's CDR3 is CASSIAVGVDTGELFF. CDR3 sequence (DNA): TGTGCCAGCAGCATAGCCGTGGGCGTAGACACCGGGGAGCTGTTTTTT.

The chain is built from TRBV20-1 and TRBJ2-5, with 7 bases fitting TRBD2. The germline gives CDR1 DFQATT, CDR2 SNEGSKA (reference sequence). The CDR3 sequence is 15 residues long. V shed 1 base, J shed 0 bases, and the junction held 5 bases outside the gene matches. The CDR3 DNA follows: TGCAGTGCTAGAGCTAGCGGATGGTACCAAGAGACCCAGTACTTC. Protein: CSARASGWYQETQYF.

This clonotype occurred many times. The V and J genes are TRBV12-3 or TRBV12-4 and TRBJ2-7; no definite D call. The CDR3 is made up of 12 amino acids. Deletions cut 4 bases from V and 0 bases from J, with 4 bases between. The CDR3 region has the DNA TGTGCCAGCAGTTCCCTCTCCTACGAGCAGTACTTC. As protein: CASSSLSYEQYF.

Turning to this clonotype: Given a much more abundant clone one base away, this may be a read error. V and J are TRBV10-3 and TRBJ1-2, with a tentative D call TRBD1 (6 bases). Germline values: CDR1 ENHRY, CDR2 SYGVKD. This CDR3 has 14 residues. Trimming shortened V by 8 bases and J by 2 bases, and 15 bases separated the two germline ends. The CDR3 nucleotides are TGTGCCATCGGTGCTGGGACACCAAACTATGGCTACACCTTC. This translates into CAIGAGTPNYGYTF.

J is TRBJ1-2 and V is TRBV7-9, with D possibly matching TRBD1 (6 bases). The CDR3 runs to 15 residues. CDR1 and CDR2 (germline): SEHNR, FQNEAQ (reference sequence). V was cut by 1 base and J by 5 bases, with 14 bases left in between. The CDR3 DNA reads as TGTGCCAGCAGCTTAGGTGCGGGGGCCGCATATGGCTACACCTTC. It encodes CASSLGAGAAYGYTF.